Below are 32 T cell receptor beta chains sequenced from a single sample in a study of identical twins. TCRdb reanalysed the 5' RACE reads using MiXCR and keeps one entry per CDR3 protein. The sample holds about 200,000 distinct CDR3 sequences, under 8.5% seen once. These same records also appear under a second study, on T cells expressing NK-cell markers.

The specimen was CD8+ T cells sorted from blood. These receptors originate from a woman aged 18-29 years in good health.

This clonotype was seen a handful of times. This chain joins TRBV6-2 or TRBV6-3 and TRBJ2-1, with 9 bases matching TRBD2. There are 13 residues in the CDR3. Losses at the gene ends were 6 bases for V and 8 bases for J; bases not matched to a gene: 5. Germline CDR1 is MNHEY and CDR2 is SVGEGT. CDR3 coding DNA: TGTGCCAGCAGCATAGCGGGAGTCGATGAGCAGTTCTTC. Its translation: CASSIAGVDEQFF.

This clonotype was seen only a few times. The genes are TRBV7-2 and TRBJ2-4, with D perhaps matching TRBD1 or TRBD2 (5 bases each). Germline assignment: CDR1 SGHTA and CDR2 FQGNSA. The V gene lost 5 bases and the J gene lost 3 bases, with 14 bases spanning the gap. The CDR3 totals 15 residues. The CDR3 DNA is TGTGCCAGCAGCGCCCTCGGTGGGGGCAAAAACATTCAGTACTTC. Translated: CASSALGGGKNIQYF.

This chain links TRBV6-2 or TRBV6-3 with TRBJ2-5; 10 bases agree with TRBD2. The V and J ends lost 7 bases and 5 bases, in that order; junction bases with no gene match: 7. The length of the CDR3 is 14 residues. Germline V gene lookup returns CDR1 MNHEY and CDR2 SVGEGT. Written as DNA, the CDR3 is TGTGCCAGCAACTCCGCTAGCGGGAGCGAGACCCAGTACTTC. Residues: CASNSASGSETQYF.

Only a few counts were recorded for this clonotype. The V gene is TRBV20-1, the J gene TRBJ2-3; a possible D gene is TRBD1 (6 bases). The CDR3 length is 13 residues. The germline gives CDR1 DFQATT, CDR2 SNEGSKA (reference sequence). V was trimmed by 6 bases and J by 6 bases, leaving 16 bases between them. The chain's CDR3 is CSAHTGYSDTQYF. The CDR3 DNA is TGCAGTGCCCACACAGGGTACAGCGATACGCAGTATTTT.

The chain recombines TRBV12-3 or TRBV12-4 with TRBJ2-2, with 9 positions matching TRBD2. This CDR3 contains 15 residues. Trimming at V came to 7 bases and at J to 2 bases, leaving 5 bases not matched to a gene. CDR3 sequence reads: CASTATSGNTGELFF. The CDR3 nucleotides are TGTGCCAGCACCGCGACTAGCGGAAACACCGGGGAGCTGTTTTTT.

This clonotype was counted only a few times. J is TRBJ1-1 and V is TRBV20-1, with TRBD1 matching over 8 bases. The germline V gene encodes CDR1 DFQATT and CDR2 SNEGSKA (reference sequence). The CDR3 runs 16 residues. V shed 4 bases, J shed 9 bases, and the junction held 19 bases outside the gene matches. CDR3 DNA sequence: TGCAGTGCTACTACTCGGACAGGGCGAGGGTTGGCGCAAGCTTTCTTT. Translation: CSATTRTGRGLAQAFF.

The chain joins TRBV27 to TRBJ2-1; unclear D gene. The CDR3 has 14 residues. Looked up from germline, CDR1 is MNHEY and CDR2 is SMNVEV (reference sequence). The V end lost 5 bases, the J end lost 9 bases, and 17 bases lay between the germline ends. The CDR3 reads CASSPNPWEGEQFF. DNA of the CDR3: TGTGCCAGCAGTCCGAACCCATGGGAAGGTGAGCAGTTCTTC.

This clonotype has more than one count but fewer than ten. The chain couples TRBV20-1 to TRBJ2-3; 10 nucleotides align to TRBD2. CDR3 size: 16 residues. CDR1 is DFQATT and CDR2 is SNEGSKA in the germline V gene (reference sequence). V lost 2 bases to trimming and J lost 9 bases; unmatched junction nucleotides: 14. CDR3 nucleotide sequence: TGCAGTGCTAGATCTGGGGCTAGCGGGAGTCTACTCACGCAGTATTTT. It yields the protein CSARSGASGSLLTQYF.

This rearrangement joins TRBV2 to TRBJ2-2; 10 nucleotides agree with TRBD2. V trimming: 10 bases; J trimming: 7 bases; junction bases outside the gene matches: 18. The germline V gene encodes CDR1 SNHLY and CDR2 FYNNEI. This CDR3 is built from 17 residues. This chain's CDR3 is CAIRQWKLAGRGGELFF. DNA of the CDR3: TGTGCCATAAGGCAATGGAAACTAGCGGGACGGGGCGGGGAGCTGTTTTTT. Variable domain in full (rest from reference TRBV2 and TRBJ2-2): EPEVTQTPSHQVTQMGQEVILRCVPISNHLYFYWYRQILGQKVEFLVSFYNNEISEKSEIFDDQFSVERPDGSNFTLKIRSTKLEDSAMYFCAIRQWKLAGRGGELFFGEGSRLTVL.

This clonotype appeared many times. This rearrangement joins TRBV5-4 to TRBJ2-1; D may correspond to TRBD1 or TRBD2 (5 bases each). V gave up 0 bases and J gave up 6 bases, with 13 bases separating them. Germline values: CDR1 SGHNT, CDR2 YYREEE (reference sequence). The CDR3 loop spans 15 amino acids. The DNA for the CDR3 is TGTGCCAGCAGCTTGGTCCGGCAGGGAGCCAATGAGCAGTTCTTC. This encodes CASSLVRQGANEQFF.

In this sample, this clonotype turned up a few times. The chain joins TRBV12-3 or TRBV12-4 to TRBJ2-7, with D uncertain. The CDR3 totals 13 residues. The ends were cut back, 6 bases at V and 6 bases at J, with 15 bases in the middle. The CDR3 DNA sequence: TGTGCCAGCAGCCCCCTGTTGAAGGGCGAGCAGTACTTC. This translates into CASSPLLKGEQYF.

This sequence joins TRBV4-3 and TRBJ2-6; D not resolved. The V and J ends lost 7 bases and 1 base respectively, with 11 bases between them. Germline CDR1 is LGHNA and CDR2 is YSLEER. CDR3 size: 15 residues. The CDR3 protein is CASTSGRSGANVLTF. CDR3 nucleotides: TGCGCCAGCACCTCCGGGCGGTCTGGGGCCAACGTCCTGACTTTC.

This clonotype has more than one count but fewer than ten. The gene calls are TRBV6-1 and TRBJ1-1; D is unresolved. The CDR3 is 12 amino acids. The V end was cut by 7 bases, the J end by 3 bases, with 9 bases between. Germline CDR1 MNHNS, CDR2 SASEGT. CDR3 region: CASTPAYTEAFF. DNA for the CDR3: TGTGCCAGCACCCCGGCGTACACTGAAGCTTTCTTT.

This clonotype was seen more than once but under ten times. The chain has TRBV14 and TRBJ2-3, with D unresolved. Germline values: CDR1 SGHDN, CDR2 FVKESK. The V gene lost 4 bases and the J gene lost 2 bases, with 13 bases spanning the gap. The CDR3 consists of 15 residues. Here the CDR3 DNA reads TGTGCCAGCAGCCTCGGGCCTCGATACACAGATACGCAGTATTTT. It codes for CASSLGPRYTDTQYF. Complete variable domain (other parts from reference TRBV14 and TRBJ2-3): EAGVTQFPSHSVIEKGQTVTLRCDPISGHDNLYWYRRVMGKEIKFLLHFVKESKQDESGMPNNRFLAERTGGTYSTLKVQPAELEDSGVYFCASSLGPRYTDTQYFGPGTRLTVL.

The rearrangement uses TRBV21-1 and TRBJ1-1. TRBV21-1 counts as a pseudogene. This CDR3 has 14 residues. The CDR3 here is CASSQDSQGLEAFF. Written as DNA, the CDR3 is TGTGCCAGCAGCCAGGATTCCCAGGGACTTGAAGCTTTCTTT.

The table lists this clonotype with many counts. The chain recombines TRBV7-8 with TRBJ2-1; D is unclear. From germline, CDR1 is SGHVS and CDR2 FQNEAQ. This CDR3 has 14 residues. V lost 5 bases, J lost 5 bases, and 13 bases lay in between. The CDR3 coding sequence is TGTGCCAGCAGCATACTAATTACTAACAATGAGCAGTTCTTC. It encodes CASSILITNNEQFF.

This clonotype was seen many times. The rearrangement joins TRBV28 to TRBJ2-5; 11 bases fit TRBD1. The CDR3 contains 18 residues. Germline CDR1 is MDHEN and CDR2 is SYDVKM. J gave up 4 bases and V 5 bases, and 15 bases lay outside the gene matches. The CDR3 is CASSLASGQGAQGETQYF. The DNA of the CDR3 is TGTGCCAGCAGTCTCGCGAGCGGACAGGGGGCACAAGGAGAGACCCAGTACTTC.

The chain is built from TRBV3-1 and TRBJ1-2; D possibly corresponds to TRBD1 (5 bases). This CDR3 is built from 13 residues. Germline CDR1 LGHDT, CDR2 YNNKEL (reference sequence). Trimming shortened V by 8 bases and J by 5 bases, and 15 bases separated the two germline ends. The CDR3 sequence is CASRDVSDYGYTF. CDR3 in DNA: TGTGCCAGCCGGGACGTTAGTGATTATGGCTACACCTTC.

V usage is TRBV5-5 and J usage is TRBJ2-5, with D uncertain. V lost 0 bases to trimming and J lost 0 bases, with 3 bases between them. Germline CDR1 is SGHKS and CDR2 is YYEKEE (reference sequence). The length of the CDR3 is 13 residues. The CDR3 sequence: CASSLDNQETQYF. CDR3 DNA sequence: TGTGCCAGCAGCTTGGACAACCAAGAGACCCAGTACTTC.

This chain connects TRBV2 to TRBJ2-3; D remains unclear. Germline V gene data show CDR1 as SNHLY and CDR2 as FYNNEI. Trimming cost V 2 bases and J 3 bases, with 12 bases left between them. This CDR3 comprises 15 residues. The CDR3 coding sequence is TGTGCCAGCAGTGAAAGTCAGGCCCATACAGATACGCAGTATTTT. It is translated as CASSESQAHTDTQYF. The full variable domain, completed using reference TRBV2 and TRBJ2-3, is EPEVTQTPSHQVTQMGQEVILRCVPISNHLYFYWYRQILGQKVEFLVSFYNNEISEKSEIFDDQFSVERPDGSNFTLKIRSTKLEDSAMYFCASSESQAHTDTQYFGPGTRLTVL.

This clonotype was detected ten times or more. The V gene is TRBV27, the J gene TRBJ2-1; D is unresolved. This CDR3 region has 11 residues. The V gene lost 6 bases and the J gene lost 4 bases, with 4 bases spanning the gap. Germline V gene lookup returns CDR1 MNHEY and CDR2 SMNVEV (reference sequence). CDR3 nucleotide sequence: TGTGCCAGCAGCCTTTACAATGAGCAGTTCTTC. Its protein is CASSLYNEQFF.

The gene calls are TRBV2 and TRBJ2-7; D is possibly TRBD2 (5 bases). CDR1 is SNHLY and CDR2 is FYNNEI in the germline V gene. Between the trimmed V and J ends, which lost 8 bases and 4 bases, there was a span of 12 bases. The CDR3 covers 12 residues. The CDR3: CASRGIAYEQYF. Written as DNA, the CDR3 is TGTGCCAGCCGAGGGATCGCTTACGAGCAGTACTTC.

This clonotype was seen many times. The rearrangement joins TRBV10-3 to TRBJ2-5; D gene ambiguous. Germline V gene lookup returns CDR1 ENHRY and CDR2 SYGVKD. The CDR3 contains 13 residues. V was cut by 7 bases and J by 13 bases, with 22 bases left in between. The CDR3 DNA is TGTGCCATCACCCGTAGTCCAATCACCCCCCCGTACTTC. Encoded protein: CAITRSPITPPYF.

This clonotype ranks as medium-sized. The CDR3 DNA reads TGTGCCAGCAGCTTGCGGGGGTTCAGCACTGAAGCTTTCTTT. The encoded protein is CASSLRGFSTEAFF. The chain links TRBV5-5 to TRBJ1-1; D is perhaps TRBD1 (5 bases). CDR3 size: 14 residues. V gave up 1 base and J gave up 4 bases, with 11 bases separating them. Germline V gives CDR1 SGHKS, CDR2 YYEKEE (reference sequence).

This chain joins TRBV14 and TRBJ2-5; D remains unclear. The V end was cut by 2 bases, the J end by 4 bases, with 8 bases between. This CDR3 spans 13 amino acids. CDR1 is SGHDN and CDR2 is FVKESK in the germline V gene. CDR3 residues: CASSQWARETQYF. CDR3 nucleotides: TGTGCCAGCAGCCAATGGGCTCGAGAGACCCAGTACTTC.

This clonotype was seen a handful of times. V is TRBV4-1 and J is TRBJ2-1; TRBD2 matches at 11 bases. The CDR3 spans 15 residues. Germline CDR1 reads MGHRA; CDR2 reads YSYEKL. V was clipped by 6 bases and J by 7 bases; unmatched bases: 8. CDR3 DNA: TGCGCCAGCAGGGCTACTAGCGGGGGCCATAATGAGCAGTTCTTC. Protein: CASRATSGGHNEQFF.

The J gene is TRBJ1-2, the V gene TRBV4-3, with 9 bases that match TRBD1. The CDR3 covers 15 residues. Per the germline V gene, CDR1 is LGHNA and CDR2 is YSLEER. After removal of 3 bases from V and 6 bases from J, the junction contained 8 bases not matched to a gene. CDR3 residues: CASSHIGQGLDGYTF. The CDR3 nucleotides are TGCGCCAGCAGCCACATCGGACAGGGGCTAGATGGCTACACCTTC.

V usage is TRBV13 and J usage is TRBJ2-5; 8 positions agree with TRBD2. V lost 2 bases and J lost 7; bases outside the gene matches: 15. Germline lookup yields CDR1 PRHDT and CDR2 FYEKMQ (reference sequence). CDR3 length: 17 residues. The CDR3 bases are TGTGCCAGCAGCTTATACAGGACTAGCACTTACCCCGGGACCCAGTACTTC. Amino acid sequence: CASSLYRTSTYPGTQYF. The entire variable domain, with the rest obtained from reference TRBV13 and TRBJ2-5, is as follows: AAGVIQSPRHLIKEKRETATLKCYPIPRHDTVYWYQQGPGQDPQFLISFYEKMQSDKGSIPDRFSAQQFSDYHSELNMSSLELGDSALYFCASSLYRTSTYPGTQYFGPGTRLLVL.

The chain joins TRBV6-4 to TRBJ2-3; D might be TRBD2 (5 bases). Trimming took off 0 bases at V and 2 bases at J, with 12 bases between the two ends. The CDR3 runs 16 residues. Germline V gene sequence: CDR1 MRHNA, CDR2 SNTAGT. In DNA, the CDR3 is TGTGCCAGCAGTGACTCGGGGAGCTCTCCCACAGATACGCAGTATTTT. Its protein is CASSDSGSSPTDTQYF.

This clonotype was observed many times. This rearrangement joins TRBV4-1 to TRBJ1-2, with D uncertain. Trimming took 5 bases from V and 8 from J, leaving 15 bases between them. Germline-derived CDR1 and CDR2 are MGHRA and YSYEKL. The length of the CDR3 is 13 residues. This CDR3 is CASSNWALRGYTF. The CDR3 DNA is TGCGCCAGCAGCAATTGGGCCCTGCGAGGCTACACCTTC.

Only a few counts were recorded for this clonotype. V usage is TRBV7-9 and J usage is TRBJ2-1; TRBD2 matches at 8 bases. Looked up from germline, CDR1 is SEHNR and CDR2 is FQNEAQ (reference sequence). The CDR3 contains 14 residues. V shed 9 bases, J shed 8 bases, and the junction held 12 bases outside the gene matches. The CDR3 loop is CARSGAGDSDEQFF. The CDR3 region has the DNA TGTGCCAGGAGTGGAGCGGGGGATTCCGATGAGCAGTTCTTC.

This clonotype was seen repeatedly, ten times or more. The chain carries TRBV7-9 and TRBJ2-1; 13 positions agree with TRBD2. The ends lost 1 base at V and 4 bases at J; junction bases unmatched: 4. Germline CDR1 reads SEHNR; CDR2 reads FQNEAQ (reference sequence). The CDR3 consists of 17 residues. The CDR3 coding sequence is TGTGCCAGCAGCTTAGTATCGGGACTAGCGGGATACAATGAGCAGTTCTTC. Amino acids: CASSLVSGLAGYNEQFF.